This T cell receptor (beta chain) was sequenced during a study of cytomegalovirus exposure and HLA in healthy donors. V dropped 5 bases and J dropped 2 bases, with 11 bases sitting between them. This CDR3 spans 14 amino acids. Germline V gene data show CDR1 as SGHNT and CDR2 as YENEEA. It was with 60 Vbeta and 13 Jbeta primers that the PCR ran. Assay: immunoSEQ multiplex PCR; the TCRdb copy retains only in-frame clones and omits some. The profile covers under 200,000 clones, with around four fifths appearing a single time and approximately 7% taken by the ten largest. V and J are TRBV11-3 and TRBJ2-3; no definite D call. Sample: PBMCs. The origin of this receptor is a male donor in good health and CMV-seropositive. CDR3 sequence reads: CASSLRHLTDTQYF. The CDR3 bases are TGTGCCAGCAGCCTTCGACACCTCACAGATACGCAGTATTTT.